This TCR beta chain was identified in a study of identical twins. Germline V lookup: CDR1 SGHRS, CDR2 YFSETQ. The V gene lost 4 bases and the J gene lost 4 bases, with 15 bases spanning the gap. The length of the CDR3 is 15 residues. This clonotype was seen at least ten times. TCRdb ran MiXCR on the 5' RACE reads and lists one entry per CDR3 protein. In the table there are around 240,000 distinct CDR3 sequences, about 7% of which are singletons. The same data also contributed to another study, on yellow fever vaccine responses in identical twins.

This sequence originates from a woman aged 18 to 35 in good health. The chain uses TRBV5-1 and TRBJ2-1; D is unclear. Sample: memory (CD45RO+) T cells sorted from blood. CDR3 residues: CASSTTGRNYNEQFF. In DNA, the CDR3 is TGCGCCAGCAGCACAACCGGACGAAATTACAATGAGCAGTTCTTC.